The rows below give T cell receptor beta chains drawn from one sample of a study of T cells in tumors after PD-1 blockade. Only in-frame clones appear in the TCRdb table, and some are missing; sequencing was by immunoSEQ multiplex PCR. The table records some 47,000 clones, more than 70% of them present only once. The sequenced sample was PBMCs, obtained before anti-PD-1 treatment. These receptors came from a human donor with basal cell carcinoma. Each CDR3 is given with its conserved first and last residue. D genes are given only for firm matches. Expanded clones get a size class; other rows say once, few or many, or leave the size out.

D: -
V: TRBV5-4
size: -
J: TRBJ2-3
CDR3: CASSLLKDTQYF
DNA: TGTGCCAGCAGCTTACTAAAAGATACGCAGTATTTT

D: TRBD1
V: TRBV5-5
size: -
J: TRBJ2-2
CDR3: CASSRSPQGARTGELFF
DNA: TGTGCCAGCAGCCGTAGTCCACAGGGGGCGAGAACCGGGGAGCTGTTTTTT

D: TRBD2
V: TRBV30
size: -
J: TRBJ2-1
CDR3: CAFLTSRYNEQFF
DNA: TGTGCCTTCTTGACTAGCCGCTACAATGAGCAGTTCTTC

D: -
V: TRBV7-2
size: -
J: TRBJ2-7
CDR3: CASSPAGTHHGQYF
DNA: TGTGCCAGCAGCCCCGCCGGGACGCACCACGGGCAGTACTTC

D: -
V: TRBV7-9
size: -
J: TRBJ2-7
CDR3: CASSPFIGGHEQYF
DNA: TGTGCCAGCAGCCCCTTCATCGGGGGGCACGAGCAGTACTTC

D: -
V: TRBV5-4
size: -
J: TRBJ2-3
CDR3: CASSSRTDTQYF
DNA: TGTGCCAGCAGCTCCCGCACAGATACGCAGTATTTT

D: -
V: TRBV2
size: -
J: TRBJ2-2
CDR3: CASKSLRQVTGELFF
DNA: TGTGCCAGCAAGAGTTTACGACAGGTCACCGGGGAGCTGTTTTTT

D: -
V: TRBV7-9
size: -
J: TRBJ2-1
CDR3: CASRLEGRYNEQFF
DNA: TGTGCCAGCAGGCTGGAGGGACGGTACAATGAGCAGTTCTTC

D: TRBD1
V: TRBV19
size: -
J: TRBJ1-2
CDR3: CASSMGQGVYDGYTF
DNA: TGTGCCAGTAGTATGGGACAGGGGGTCTATGATGGCTACACCTTC

D: -
V: TRBV10-3
size: -
J: TRBJ2-7
CDR3: CASQPEFSSAEQYF
DNA: TGTGCCAGCCAACCTGAGTTCTCTAGCGCCGAGCAGTACTTC

D: -
V: TRBV4-1
size: -
J: TRBJ1-2
CDR3: CASRSGTSEAYGYTF
DNA: TGCGCCAGCAGGTCCGGGACCTCCGAGGCCTATGGCTACACCTTC

D: -
V: TRBV18
size: -
J: TRBJ2-5
CDR3: CASSPPGQRETQYF
DNA: TGTGCCAGCTCACCACCCGGACAGAGAGAGACCCAGTACTTC

D: TRBD1
V: TRBV9
size: few
J: TRBJ1-1
CDR3: CASSPPQGANTEAFF
DNA: TGTGCCAGCAGCCCACCACAGGGGGCCAACACTGAAGCTTTCTTT

D: -
V: TRBV25-1
size: -
J: TRBJ1-3
CDR3: CASSYGTDSRNTIYF
DNA: TGTGCCAGCAGTTACGGAACAGATTCTAGGAACACCATATATTTT

D: TRBD1
V: TRBV6-6
size: -
J: TRBJ2-1
CDR3: CASSPGTVRTYNEQFF
DNA: TGTGCCAGCAGCCCCGGGACAGTCAGAACCTACAATGAGCAGTTCTTC

D: -
V: TRBV3-1/TRBV3-2
size: medium-sized
J: TRBJ1-6
CDR3: CASSQGAGNSPLHF
DNA: TGTGCCAGCAGCCAAGGGGCTGGGAATTCACCCCTCCACTTT

D: -
V: TRBV3-1/TRBV3-2
size: -
J: TRBJ2-5
CDR3: CASSRTYKTAHQETQYF
DNA: TGTGCCAGCAGCCGCACATATAAAACGGCCCATCAAGAGACCCAGTACTTC

D: -
V: TRBV29-1
size: -
J: TRBJ2-3
CDR3: CSVPEGDTQYF
DNA: TGCAGCGTCCCTGAGGGAGATACGCAGTATTTT

D: -
V: TRBV4-1
size: -
J: TRBJ2-7
CDR3: CASSQGPQVLYEQYF
DNA: TGCGCCAGCAGCCAAGGACCACAGGTGCTCTACGAGCAGTACTTC

D: TRBD2
V: TRBV5-1
size: -
J: TRBJ2-7
CDR3: CASSSSTSVSSYEQYF
DNA: TGCGCCAGCAGCTCATCCACTAGCGTCAGCTCCTACGAGCAGTACTTC

D: -
V: TRBV11-3
size: -
J: TRBJ1-1
CDR3: CASSLAQPRKENTEAFF
DNA: TGTGCCAGCAGCTTAGCACAGCCGAGGAAAGAGAACACTGAAGCTTTCTTT

D: -
V: TRBV5-1
size: -
J: TRBJ1-2
CDR3: CASSLDRAGYGYTF
DNA: TGCGCCAGCAGCTTGGACAGGGCGGGCTATGGCTACACCTTC

D: TRBD1
V: TRBV28
size: -
J: TRBJ1-4
CDR3: CASSFSSGTGGEKLFF
DNA: TGTGCCAGCAGTTTCTCTTCCGGGACAGGGGGTGAAAAACTGTTTTTT

D: TRBD1
V: TRBV5-5
size: once
J: TRBJ1-1
CDR3: CASSRDRGYTEAFF
DNA: TGTGCCAGCAGTCGGGACAGGGGTTACACTGAAGCTTTCTTT

D: TRBD1
V: TRBV5-6
size: once
J: TRBJ2-1
CDR3: CASSQDRSDEQFF
DNA: TGTGCCAGCAGCCAGGACAGGAGCGATGAGCAGTTCTTC

D: TRBD2
V: TRBV28
size: -
J: TRBJ2-7
CDR3: CASSSSSGSIYEQYF
DNA: TGTGCCAGCAGTTCGTCTAGCGGGAGTATCTACGAGCAGTACTTC

D: TRBD2
V: TRBV19
size: -
J: TRBJ2-4
CDR3: CASSKTSGSAVIQYF
DNA: TGTGCCAGTAGTAAAACTAGCGGGAGCGCGGTCATTCAGTACTTC

D: -
V: TRBV2
size: few
J: TRBJ1-5
CDR3: CASRGGTNQRGSQPQHF
DNA: TGTGCCAGCAGAGGGGGGACAAACCAAAGGGGGAGTCAGCCCCAGCATTTT

D: -
V: TRBV7-9
size: -
J: TRBJ1-5
CDR3: CASSLANQPQHF
DNA: TGTGCCAGCAGCTTAGCCAATCAGCCCCAGCATTTT

D: -
V: TRBV5-4
size: -
J: TRBJ2-7
CDR3: CASSQTGHSYEQYF
DNA: TGTGCCAGCAGCCAGACAGGACACTCCTACGAGCAGTACTTC

D: -
V: TRBV15
size: -
J: TRBJ2-7
CDR3: CATSRSGTPIPFDEQYF
DNA: TGTGCCACCAGCAGAAGTGGTACACCGATACCTTTCGACGAGCAGTACTTC

D: -
V: TRBV21-1
size: -
J: TRBJ1-3
CDR3: CASTIQAGGPGNTIYF
DNA: TGTGCCAGCACCATTCAGGCTGGGGGGCCTGGAAACACCATATATTTT

D: -
V: TRBV19
size: -
J: TRBJ2-7
CDR3: CASSIGAGYEQYF
DNA: TGTGCCAGTAGTATAGGGGCCGGTTACGAGCAGTACTTC

D: -
V: TRBV6-6
size: -
J: TRBJ1-1
CDR3: CASSYGGEGHTEAFF
DNA: TGTGCCAGCAGTTACGGGGGGGAGGGACACACTGAAGCTTTCTTT

D: -
V: TRBV27
size: -
J: TRBJ2-4
CDR3: CASSFKAPLNYQSIQYF
DNA: TGTGCCAGCAGTTTCAAGGCACCTTTAAACTATCAAAGCATTCAGTACTTC

D: TRBD2
V: TRBV14
size: -
J: TRBJ2-5
CDR3: CASSLGTRAQETQYF
DNA: TGTGCCAGCAGCCTAGGGACTAGAGCGCAAGAGACCCAGTACTTC

D: -
V: TRBV5-1
size: -
J: TRBJ1-2
CDR3: CASSLEGSRGYTF
DNA: TGCGCCAGCAGCTTGGAAGGATCGAGGGGCTACACCTTC

D: TRBD1
V: TRBV6-5
size: -
J: TRBJ2-1
CDR3: CASSKGDRGFNEQFF
DNA: TGTGCCAGCAGTAAGGGGGACAGGGGGTTCAATGAGCAGTTCTTC

D: -
V: TRBV13
size: -
J: TRBJ1-2
CDR3: CASRAVGSDGYTF
DNA: TGTGCCAGCAGGGCCGTGGGATCCGATGGCTACACCTTC

D: TRBD2
V: TRBV12-3/TRBV12-4
size: -
J: TRBJ2-7
CDR3: CASSPSGRGEQYF
DNA: TGTGCCAGCAGTCCTAGCGGTCGAGGCGAGCAGTACTTC

D: -
V: TRBV2
size: few
J: TRBJ1-3
CDR3: CASSETQGILTSGNTIYF
DNA: TGTGCCAGCAGTGAAACCCAAGGGATACTTACTTCTGGAAACACCATATATTTT

D: TRBD1
V: TRBV27
size: -
J: TRBJ1-6
CDR3: CASSPITGGDSPLHF
DNA: TGTGCCAGCAGTCCAATTACAGGGGGCGATTCACCCCTCCACTTT

D: TRBD1
V: TRBV2
size: -
J: TRBJ1-1
CDR3: CASNGRGRPGNTEAFF
DNA: TGTGCCAGCAACGGCAGGGGGCGCCCCGGGAACACTGAAGCTTTCTTT

D: -
V: TRBV9
size: -
J: TRBJ1-1
CDR3: CASSRGGRGEAFF
DNA: TGTGCCAGCAGCAGGGGAGGACGCGGTGAAGCTTTCTTT

D: TRBD1
V: TRBV19
size: few
J: TRBJ1-4
CDR3: CASSVTGTGFQATNEKLFF
DNA: TGTGCCAGTAGTGTAACCGGGACAGGGTTCCAAGCAACTAATGAAAAACTGTTTTTT

D: -
V: TRBV2
size: -
J: TRBJ1-1
CDR3: CASSDKGGRTEAFF
DNA: TGTGCCAGCAGTGATAAGGGGGGCAGAACTGAAGCTTTCTTT

D: TRBD1
V: TRBV30
size: -
J: TRBJ2-2
CDR3: CAWSGRTGRPGELFF
DNA: TGTGCCTGGAGTGGAAGGACAGGGCGCCCCGGGGAGCTGTTTTTT

D: -
V: TRBV19
size: -
J: TRBJ1-3
CDR3: CASSIPGPSGNTIYF
DNA: TGTGCCAGTAGTATCCCGGGCCCCTCTGGAAACACCATATATTTT

D: TRBD1
V: TRBV2
size: -
J: TRBJ2-7
CDR3: CASKTGTGGSYEQYF
DNA: TGTGCCAGCAAAACCGGGACAGGGGGATCCTACGAGCAGTACTTC

D: TRBD2
V: TRBV27
size: -
J: TRBJ2-3
CDR3: CASAVGAGGLDTQYF
DNA: TGTGCCAGCGCTGTGGGGGCGGGAGGGCTGGATACGCAGTATTTT

D: -
V: TRBV7-6
size: -
J: TRBJ2-3
CDR3: CASSLAARTDTQYF
DNA: TGTGCCAGCAGCTTAGCGGCTCGCACAGATACGCAGTATTTT

D: TRBD2
V: TRBV28
size: -
J: TRBJ2-3
CDR3: CASSHGLEPRTDTQYF
DNA: TGTGCCAGCAGCCATGGACTAGAACCTCGCACAGATACGCAGTATTTT

D: -
V: TRBV10-3
size: -
J: TRBJ2-5
CDR3: CAIRGSDPGTQYF
DNA: TGTGCCATCCGGGGCTCAGACCCGGGGACCCAGTACTTC

D: -
V: TRBV6-5
size: -
J: TRBJ2-5
CDR3: CASSYSGADEETQYF
DNA: TGTGCCAGCAGTTACTCGGGGGCAGACGAAGAGACCCAGTACTTC

D: -
V: TRBV7-2
size: -
J: TRBJ1-3
CDR3: CASSLPRGQSNTIYF
DNA: TGTGCCAGCAGCTTACCCCGGGGTCAGAGTAACACCATATATTTT

D: -
V: TRBV5-6
size: -
J: TRBJ2-6
CDR3: CASSLWGGLSGANVLTF
DNA: TGTGCCAGCAGCTTGTGGGGGGGCCTCTCTGGGGCCAACGTCCTGACTTTC

D: -
V: TRBV5-1
size: -
J: TRBJ1-5
CDR3: CASSLEGDSNQPQHF
DNA: TGCGCCAGCAGCTTGGAGGGGGATAGCAATCAGCCCCAGCATTTT